One and the same sample provided the 19 T cell receptor beta chains below, sequenced in a study of blood T cell repertoires in COVID-19 (TCRdb year 2020). The library was produced with the immunoSEQ multiplex PCR assay. What TCRdb holds here is the immuneACCESS table cut down to in-frame rearrangements. Part of the clones is not present; checked against another copy, under half of the missing clones reflect an unresolved V gene, and the others are unexplained. The sample has under 200,000 clones on record, about 86% of them singletons. 5.5% to 7% of the sample lies in the top ten. Material for sequencing was peripheral blood. These receptors all come from a man between 50 and 59 years old with active or convalescent COVID-19.

The rearrangement joins TRBV7-6 to TRBJ2-3; D may be TRBD2 (6 bases). V shed 1 base and J shed 0 bases, with 14 bases lying between them. The CDR3 spans 17 residues. Germline lookup yields CDR1 SGHVS and CDR2 FNYEAQ. The CDR3 is CASSLVSRGASTDTQYF. The DNA of the CDR3 is TGTGCCAGCAGCTTAGTTTCGCGCGGGGCTAGCACAGATACGCAGTATTTT. Together with reference TRBV7-6 and TRBJ2-3, the CDR3 gives the full variable domain: GAGVSQSPRYKVTKRGQDVALRCDPISGHVSLYWYRQALGQGPEFLTYFNYEAQQDKSGLPNDRFSAERPEGSISTLTIQRTEQRDSAMYRCASSLVSRGASTDTQYFGPGTRLTVL.

The genes are TRBV30 and TRBJ2-1; D may be TRBD2 (6 bases). The V end lost 1 base, the J end lost 8 bases, and 18 bases lay between the germline ends. Germline CDR1 and CDR2: GTSNPN and SVGIG (reference sequence). CDR3 length: 15 amino acids. The DNA for the CDR3 is TGTGCCTGGAGTGCCCTCCCAGAGGCTAGCGATGAGCAGTTCTTC. This sequence encodes CAWSALPEASDEQFF.

V usage is TRBV4-3 and J usage is TRBJ2-7; 8 nucleotides align to TRBD1. V lost 0 bases to trimming and J lost 5 bases; unmatched junction nucleotides: 9. The CDR3 totals 16 residues. CDR1 is LGHNA and CDR2 is YSLEER in the germline V gene. The CDR3 DNA follows: TGCGCCAGCAGCCAAGATTGGGCAGGGGGCGGCAACGAGCAGTACTTC. The encoded protein is CASSQDWAGGGNEQYF.

This chain uses TRBV10-3 with TRBJ2-7, with D possibly matching TRBD2 (5 bases). The CDR3 has 13 amino acids. Trimming left V 0 bases short and J 12 bases short, with 15 bases between. Germline V lookup: CDR1 ENHRY, CDR2 SYGVKD. CDR3: CAISESRVESPYF. DNA of the CDR3: TGTGCCATCAGTGAGTCGAGGGTAGAAAGCCCGTACTTC.

This chain connects TRBV29-1 to TRBJ1-2, with 8 positions matching TRBD1. The V and J ends lost 2 bases and 4 bases, in that order; junction bases with no gene match: 9. The V gene's germline CDR1 is SQVTM and CDR2 ANQGSEA. The CDR3 loop spans 15 amino acids. The DNA for the CDR3 is TGCAGCGTTGAAACGGCTGTCAGGGGGCTCTATGGCTACACCTTC. Its translation: CSVETAVRGLYGYTF.

The J gene is TRBJ1-5, the V gene TRBV5-1; a weak D match, TRBD1 (5 bases). CDR3 size: 16 residues. The germline CDR1 and CDR2 sequences are SGHRS and YFSETQ. The V gene lost 4 bases and the J gene lost 3 bases, with 17 bases spanning the gap. The CDR3 region has the DNA TGCGCCAGCAGCCGTTATTTGACAGTTTCCAATCAGCCCCAGCATTTT. Protein: CASSRYLTVSNQPQHF.

This clone has only a few counts. The genes are TRBV7-3 and TRBJ2-1; D is uncertain. This CDR3 has 12 residues. Between the trimmed V and J ends, which lost 2 bases and 12 bases, there was a span of 11 bases. The germline CDR1 and CDR2 sequences are SGHTA and FQGTGA. The CDR3 protein is CASSLSNEAQFF. The CDR3 nucleotides are TGTGCCAGCAGCTTATCCAACGAAGCGCAGTTCTTC.

The gene calls are TRBV27 and TRBJ2-1; 10 bases agree with TRBD2. Germline V gene data show CDR1 as MNHEY and CDR2 as SMNVEV (reference sequence). The trim removed 7 bases at V and 6 bases at J, leaving 12 bases unmatched. The CDR3 contains 16 residues. Written as DNA, the CDR3 is TGTGCCAGCACTCCTCTTTTAGCGGGAGGAGTCAATGAGCAGTTCTTC. Translation: CASTPLLAGGVNEQFF.

This sequence joins TRBV9 and TRBJ2-2, with D perhaps TRBD1 (6 bases). Trimming removed 3 bases from V and 2 bases from J, with 11 bases in between. CDR1 is SGDLS, CDR2 YYNGEE, per germline. CDR3 length: 15 residues. The CDR3, as DNA: TGTGCCAGCAGCGCCGGACAGCACAACACCGGGGAGCTGTTTTTT. This encodes CASSAGQHNTGELFF.

V usage is TRBV2 and J usage is TRBJ2-1; TRBD1 is a possible D gene (6 bases). CDR1 is SNHLY and CDR2 is FYNNEI in the germline V gene. This CDR3 has 14 residues. Trimming left V 11 bases short and J 2 bases short, with 16 bases between. DNA of the CDR3: TGTGCCGCCAGGACAGTCCTCGCCTACAATGAGCAGTTCTTC. Protein product: CAARTVLAYNEQFF.

This sequence joins TRBV2 and TRBJ2-1; no clear D gene. The V end lost 8 bases, the J end lost 7 bases, and 9 bases lay between the germline ends. Germline-derived CDR1 and CDR2 are SNHLY and FYNNEI. This CDR3 region has 11 residues. The CDR3 nucleotides read TGTGCCAGCCTGCGGAGTAATGAGCAGTTCTTC. Translation gives CASLRSNEQFF. Full variable domain (outside the CDR3, taken from reference TRBV2 and TRBJ2-1): EPEVTQTPSHQVTQMGQEVILRCVPISNHLYFYWYRQILGQKVEFLVSFYNNEISEKSEIFDDQFSVERPDGSNFTLKIRSTKLEDSAMYFCASLRSNEQFFGPGTRLTVL.

This chain joins TRBV11-1 and TRBJ2-1; D might be TRBD1 (6 bases). Looked up from germline, CDR1 is SGHAT and CDR2 is FQDESV (reference sequence). Deletions cut 2 bases from V and 5 bases from J, with 13 bases between. The CDR3 covers 15 residues. CDR3 bases: TGTGCCAGCAGCTTAAGAGCTTGGGGGCACAATGAGCAGTTCTTC. This encodes CASSLRAWGHNEQFF.

The rearrangement links TRBV6-5 to TRBJ1-2, with D possibly being TRBD1 (5 bases). CDR1 MNHEY and CDR2 SVGAGI come from the germline V gene. Trimming shortened V by 6 bases and J by 2 bases, and 10 bases separated the two germline ends. The length of the CDR3 is 13 residues. The CDR3 region is CASRADSNYGYTF. DNA of the CDR3: TGTGCCAGCAGGGCCGACAGCAACTATGGCTACACCTTC.

The genes are TRBV27 and TRBJ2-3, with 8 bases matching TRBD2. The CDR3 runs to 15 residues. V was clipped by 7 bases and J by 2 bases; unmatched bases: 8. The germline V gene has CDR1 MNHEY and CDR2 SMNVEV (reference sequence). In DNA, the CDR3 is TGTGCCAGCATTCAAACTAGCGGAGTCACAGATACGCAGTATTTT. Its protein is CASIQTSGVTDTQYF.

V gene TRBV4-3 combines with J gene TRBJ2-5; D gene unclear. Looked up from germline, CDR1 is LGHNA and CDR2 is YSLEER. V lost 0 bases and J lost 4, with 6 bases in between. The CDR3 is made up of 13 amino acids. The CDR3 reads CASSQDLPETQYF. The CDR3, as DNA: TGCGCCAGCAGCCAAGACCTCCCAGAGACCCAGTACTTC.

The rearrangement links TRBV25-1 to TRBJ1-2; D is uncertain. The CDR3 contains 11 residues. Germline CDR1 MGHDK, CDR2 SYGVNS. V lost 4 bases to trimming and J lost 11 bases, with 11 bases between them. CDR3 amino acids: CASSVKRRYTF. The DNA of the CDR3 is TGTGCCAGCAGTGTAAAGCGTAGGTACACCTTC.

V gene TRBV6-5 combines with J gene TRBJ2-1; 7 bases map to TRBD2. CDR1 MNHEY and CDR2 SVGAGI come from the germline V gene. CDR3 size: 14 residues. J lost 8 bases, V lost 4 bases, and 8 bases had no gene match. CDR3 loop: CASSLGLPGDEQFF. In DNA form, the CDR3 reads TGTGCCAGCAGTTTGGGACTACCTGGGGATGAGCAGTTCTTC.

The rearrangement links TRBV4-3 to TRBJ2-7; 10 nucleotides match TRBD1. The germline V gene has CDR1 LGHNA and CDR2 YSLEER. The CDR3 spans 15 residues. The V and J ends lost 1 base and 1 base, in that order; junction bases with no gene match: 1. CDR3 in amino acids: CASSQVGQGSYEQYF. DNA for the CDR3: TGCGCCAGCAGCCAAGTGGGACAGGGGTCCTACGAGCAGTACTTC.

The V call is TRBV7-8, the J call TRBJ1-3; D gene uncertain. V gave up 1 base and J gave up 4 bases, with 5 bases separating them. The CDR3 sequence is 13 residues long. Germline V CDR1 and CDR2: SGHVS, FQNEAQ. The CDR3 DNA follows: TGTGCCAGCAGCTTAGTATCGGGAAACACCATATATTTT. It is translated as CASSLVSGNTIYF.